These 23 T cell receptor beta chains were all obtained from the same sample, sequenced in a study of OX40 agonist ivuxolimab in advanced cancers. Generated by immunoSEQ multiplex PCR, the TCRdb table keeps only in-frame clones and is missing some. Of about 76,000 clones listed, around 87% were seen once; the top ten hold 2.5%. The sample in question was CD4+ or CD8+ T cells sorted from blood, obtained in a trial of the OX40 agonist ivuxolimab. The receptors here all came from an adult with an advanced solid tumor such as melanoma, head and neck, liver or kidney cancer.

This clone was detected only a few times. This chain joins TRBV28 and TRBJ2-1; D call uncertain. V was pared by 1 base and J by 9 bases, with 13 bases between. Germline V gene data show CDR1 as MDHEN and CDR2 as SYDVKM. CDR3 size: 14 residues. For the CDR3, the DNA is TGTGCCAGCAGTTTATTGGCCCTCAAGGCTGAGCAGTTCTTC. Protein: CASSLLALKAEQFF.

This clone was observed once. The chain recombines TRBV5-1 with TRBJ2-1; 9 nucleotides align to TRBD1. CDR3 length equals 15 residues. V shed 4 bases and J 6 bases; nucleotides not matched to a gene: 8. CDR1 and CDR2 (germline): SGHRS, YFSETQ. The CDR3 DNA sequence: TGCGCCAGCAGCCGCGGGACAGGGTTGGGCAATGAGCAGTTCTTC. Encoded protein: CASSRGTGLGNEQFF.

This clone appeared a single time. The chain combines TRBV5-4 with TRBJ1-2; possibly TRBD1 for D (5 bases). Per germline, CDR1 SGHNT and CDR2 YYREEE (reference sequence). CDR3 size: 17 residues. Trimming pared 0 bases from V and 0 bases from J, leaving 15 bases between. This CDR3 reads CASSLGANSGPNYGYTF. CDR3 sequence (DNA): TGTGCCAGCAGCTTGGGGGCCAATTCGGGACCTAACTATGGCTACACCTTC.

The chain uses TRBV18 and TRBJ2-5; possibly TRBD2 for D (7 bases). CDR1 KGHSH and CDR2 LQKENI come from the germline V gene. The CDR3 loop spans 16 amino acids. Trimming pared 3 bases from V and 3 bases from J, leaving 17 bases between. CDR3 region: CASSPQGPGGKETQYF. CDR3 nucleotide sequence: TGTGCCAGCTCACCGCAGGGCCCGGGGGGCAAAGAGACCCAGTACTTC.

This chain joins TRBV6-5 and TRBJ2-1; TRBD2 matches 8 bases. V was clipped by 6 bases and J by 9 bases; unmatched bases: 7. The CDR3 contains 13 residues. Germline V lookup: CDR1 MNHEY, CDR2 SVGAGI. The CDR3: CASRTGGPSEQFF. The CDR3, as DNA: TGTGCCAGCAGGACGGGGGGGCCAAGTGAGCAGTTCTTC.

In this sample, this clone turned up once. V is TRBV28 and J is TRBJ1-4, with D maybe TRBD1 (5 bases). The CDR3 sequence is 15 residues long. Germline V lookup: CDR1 MDHEN, CDR2 SYDVKM. The V and J ends lost 6 bases and 3 bases respectively, with 14 bases between them. DNA of the CDR3: TGTGCCAGCAGCCACGATAGGGGTCCTAATGAAAAACTGTTTTTT. It specifies CASSHDRGPNEKLFF.

The chain is built from TRBV10-3 and TRBJ1-4; maybe TRBD1 (5 bases). The CDR3 runs 16 residues. Germline CDR1 reads ENHRY; CDR2 reads SYGVKD. Trimming left V 2 bases short and J 0 bases short, with 10 bases between. CDR3 sequence reads: CAISEAGPATNEKLFF. The CDR3 region has the DNA TGTGCCATCAGTGAGGCGGGGCCAGCAACTAATGAAAAACTGTTTTTT.

The V gene is TRBV19, the J gene TRBJ2-5, with a possible D match to TRBD2 (5 bases). Germline assignment: CDR1 LNHDA and CDR2 SQIVND (reference sequence). Trimming removed 3 bases from V and 2 bases from J, with 7 bases in between. CDR3 size: 13 residues. DNA of the CDR3: TGTGCCAGTAGTATCCGGGGTCAAGAGACCCAGTACTTC. Its translation is CASSIRGQETQYF.

The chain joins TRBV5-4 to TRBJ2-5; 7 bases map to TRBD1. With 3 bases clipped from V and 4 bases from J, the junction kept 9 bases outside the gene matches. Germline V gene sequence: CDR1 SGHNT, CDR2 YYREEE (reference sequence). The CDR3 totals 15 residues. The CDR3 DNA follows: TGTGCCAGCAGCTCCCTGACAGGGTTGGGAGAGACCCAGTACTTC. This encodes CASSSLTGLGETQYF.

This clone appeared a single time. The chain links TRBV11-2 to TRBJ2-2, with D tentatively TRBD2 (6 bases). The CDR3 has 16 amino acids. Per the germline V gene, CDR1 is SGHAT and CDR2 is FQNNGV. Trimming took 4 bases from V and 2 from J, leaving 14 bases between them. CDR3 DNA: TGTGCCAGCAGCTCCCGGGAGCTACTTAACACCGGGGAGCTGTTTTTT. Its translation: CASSSRELLNTGELFF.

J is TRBJ2-3 and V is TRBV7-3; tentatively, D is TRBD1 (6 bases). CDR1 SGHTA and CDR2 FQGTGA come from the germline V gene. Trimming took off 1 base at V and 3 bases at J, with 8 bases between the two ends. This CDR3 comprises 14 residues. The CDR3 coding sequence is TGTGCCAGCAGCTTAATAGGGGGAACAGATACGCAGTATTTT. Its translation is CASSLIGGTDTQYF. The full variable domain, its missing parts supplied by reference TRBV7-3 and TRBJ2-3, is GAGVSQTPSNKVTEKGKYVELRCDPISGHTALYWYRQSLGQGPEFLIYFQGTGAADDSGLPNDRFFAVRPEGSVSTLKIQRTERGDSAVYLCASSLIGGTDTQYFGPGTRLTVL.

The V gene is TRBV18, the J gene TRBJ1-1, with TRBD1 as a possible D gene (5 bases). V lost 0 bases and J lost 7, with 12 bases in between. The V gene's germline CDR1 is KGHSH and CDR2 LQKENI. This CDR3 region has 14 residues. The CDR3 DNA reads as TGTGCCAGCTCACCACCGGGACCAAGACTTGAAGCTTTCTTT. This translates into CASSPPGPRLEAFF. Full variable domain (remainder filled in from reference TRBV18 and TRBJ1-1): NAGVMQNPRHLVRRRGQEARLRCSPMKGHSHVYWYRQLPEEGLKFMVYLQKENIIDESGMPKERFSAEFPKEGPSILRIQQVVRGDSAAYFCASSPPGPRLEAFFGQGTRLTVV.

This sequence joins TRBV7-9 and TRBJ1-4, with TRBD1 identical over 8 bases. CDR3 length: 15 residues. Germline V gene sequence: CDR1 SEHNR, CDR2 FQNEAQ (reference sequence). V gave up 5 bases and J gave up 5 bases; unmatched junction bases: 7. The DNA for the CDR3 is TGTGCCAGCAGCCACACGACAGGGGTGAATGAAAAACTGTTTTTT. It specifies CASSHTTGVNEKLFF.

V gene TRBV6-6 combines with J gene TRBJ1-5; tentatively, D is TRBD1 (5 bases). Germline assignment: CDR1 MNHNY and CDR2 SVGAGI (reference sequence). CDR3 length: 15 residues. V was shortened by 6 bases and J by 2 bases, with 14 bases between the two germline ends. The CDR3 DNA follows: TGTGCCAGCAGATTACAGGAGGTAGGCAATCAGCCCCAGCATTTT. This encodes CASRLQEVGNQPQHF.

This clone came up once. The V and J genes are TRBV9 and TRBJ2-2; D is uncertain. Germline V gene sequence: CDR1 SGDLS, CDR2 YYNGEE. The CDR3 length is 13 residues. With 7 bases removed from V and 5 bases from J, the gap between germline ends came to 12 bases. CDR3 residues: CASGRARTGELFF. The DNA for the CDR3 is TGTGCCAGCGGAAGGGCTCGAACCGGGGAGCTGTTTTTT.

This clone has just a few counts. This chain connects TRBV18 to TRBJ2-7, with TRBD1 matching 7 bases. The CDR3 is 13 amino acids. V lost 5 bases and J lost 5; bases outside the gene matches: 6. The germline CDR1 and CDR2 sequences are KGHSH and LQKENI. For the CDR3, the DNA is TGTGCCAGCTCAACCACAGGGGACCACGAGCAGTACGTC. Translated: CASSTTGDHEQYV.

V gene TRBV9 combines with J gene TRBJ2-2; tentative D call: TRBD2 (7 bases). Germline V gives CDR1 SGDLS, CDR2 YYNGEE. This CDR3 has 16 amino acids. V was pared by 0 bases and J by 2 bases, with 11 bases between. The chain's CDR3 is CASSVGAGANTGELFF. The DNA of the CDR3 is TGTGCCAGCAGCGTAGGGGCGGGGGCTAACACCGGGGAGCTGTTTTTT. Filled out from reference TRBV9 and TRBJ2-2, the complete variable domain reads DSGVTQTPKHLITATGQRVTLRCSPRSGDLSVYWYQQSLDQGLQFLIQYYNGEERAKGNILERFSAQQFPDLHSELNLSSLELGDSALYFCASSVGAGANTGELFFGEGSRLTVL.

In nucleotides, the CDR3 is TGTGCCAGCGACGACAGGGGCCCAACCTACGAGCAGTACTTC. It translates to CASDDRGPTYEQYF. The rearrangement joins TRBV6-5 to TRBJ2-7; 8 nucleotides agree with TRBD1. Germline CDR1 is MNHEY and CDR2 is SVGAGI. The CDR3 spans 14 residues. The junction had 8 bases not matched to a gene; V was cut back by 8 bases and J by 2 bases.

The rearrangement links TRBV2 to TRBJ2-2, with D possibly being TRBD2 (6 bases). V dropped 2 bases and J dropped 5 bases, with 12 bases sitting between them. The V gene's germline CDR1 is SNHLY and CDR2 FYNNEI. The CDR3 is 15 residues long. The CDR3 nucleotides are TGTGCCAGCAGTGAATTTTTGGGGGGAACCGGGGAGCTGTTTTTT. Protein sequence: CASSEFLGGTGELFF.

The genes are TRBV7-3 and TRBJ2-1, with 11 bases identical to TRBD2. This CDR3 is built from 16 residues. Germline V CDR1 and CDR2: SGHTA, FQGTGA. V was clipped by 10 bases and J by 0 bases; unmatched bases: 8. The CDR3 DNA reads as TGTGCCACAGCACTAGCGGGGGCCAGCTCCTACAATGAGCAGTTCTTC. Protein sequence: CATALAGASSYNEQFF.

CDR3 nucleotides: TGTGCCAGCAGCAAACGCGGAGTCGCCTCCGGAAAATACGAGCAGTACTTC. Translation gives CASSKRGVASGKYEQYF. J is TRBJ2-7 and V is TRBV21-1; no DNA check was done on the table's D call, TRBD2. TRBV21-1 is marked as a pseudogene. The length of the CDR3 is 17 residues.

The rearrangement uses TRBV19 and TRBJ2-3, with 10 positions matching TRBD2. This CDR3 is built from 22 residues. With V trimmed by 4 bases and J by 4 bases, 26 bases remained unmatched. Germline V gives CDR1 LNHDA, CDR2 SQIVND (reference sequence). The chain's CDR3 is CASSTDTTPGLALWKVADTQYF. The CDR3, as DNA: TGTGCCAGTAGTACAGACACTACTCCGGGACTAGCGCTTTGGAAAGTCGCAGATACGCAGTATTTT.

This chain uses TRBV7-8 with TRBJ1-5; TRBD1 is a possible D gene (6 bases). V was shortened by 6 bases and J by 6 bases, with 18 bases between the two germline ends. The CDR3 totals 15 residues. Germline loops: CDR1 SGHVS, CDR2 FQNEAQ. CDR3 loop: CASRLGRQATQPQHF. In nucleotides, the CDR3 is TGTGCCAGCAGACTGGGGCGACAGGCTACTCAGCCCCAGCATTTT.